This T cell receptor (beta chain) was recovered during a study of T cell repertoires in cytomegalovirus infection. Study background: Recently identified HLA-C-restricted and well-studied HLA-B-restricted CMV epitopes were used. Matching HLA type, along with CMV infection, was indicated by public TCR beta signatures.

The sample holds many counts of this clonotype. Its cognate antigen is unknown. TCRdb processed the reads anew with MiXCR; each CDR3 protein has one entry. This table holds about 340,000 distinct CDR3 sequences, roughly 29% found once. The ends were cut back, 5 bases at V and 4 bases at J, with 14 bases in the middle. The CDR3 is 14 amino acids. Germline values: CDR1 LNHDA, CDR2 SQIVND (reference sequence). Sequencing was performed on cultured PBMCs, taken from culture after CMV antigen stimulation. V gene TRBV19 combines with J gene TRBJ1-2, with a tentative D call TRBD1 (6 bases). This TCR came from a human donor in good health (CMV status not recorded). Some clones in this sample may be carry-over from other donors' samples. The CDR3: CASSPTGGLYGYTF. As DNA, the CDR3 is TGTGCCAGTAGTCCGACCGGGGGCCTCTATGGCTACACCTTC.